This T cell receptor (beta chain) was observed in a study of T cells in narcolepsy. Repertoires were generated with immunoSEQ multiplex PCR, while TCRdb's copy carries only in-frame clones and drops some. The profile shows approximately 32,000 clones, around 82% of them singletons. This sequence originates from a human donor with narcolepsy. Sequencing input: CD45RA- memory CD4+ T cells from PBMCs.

The chain's CDR3 is CASSLGRTALDKNIQYF. As DNA, the CDR3 is TGTGCCAGCAGCTTAGGAAGGACTGCGCTTGACAAAAACATTCAGTACTTC. J is TRBJ2-4 and V is TRBV11-2; D is perhaps TRBD2 (5 bases). V lost 1 base and J 3 bases, leaving 16 bases between the germline ends. From germline, CDR1 is SGHAT and CDR2 FQNNGV. This CDR3 region has 17 residues.